A single sample gave rise to the 8 T cell receptor beta chains below, sequenced in a study of blood T cell repertoires in COVID-19. Clones were read by immunoSEQ multiplex PCR, and TCRdb kept only the in-frame ones, dropping some. The sample carries 100,000 or so clones, more than 85% recorded once. The sequenced sample consisted of peripheral blood. These receptors were obtained from a man aged 50-59 years with active or convalescent COVID-19.

This chain connects TRBV30 to TRBJ1-2; 9 nucleotides match TRBD1. Germline CDR1 reads GTSNPN; CDR2 reads SVGIG (reference sequence). The CDR3 runs 16 residues. J was trimmed by 4 bases and V by 0 bases; bases with no gene match: 9. CDR3 bases: TGTGCCTGGAGTGTAAGGGGGGACAGGGCCGTCTATGGCTACACCTTC. Encoded protein: CAWSVRGDRAVYGYTF.

This chain links TRBV19 with TRBJ1-2; D perhaps matches TRBD1 (5 bases). This CDR3 comprises 12 residues. Germline lookup yields CDR1 LNHDA and CDR2 SQIVND (reference sequence). Trimming removed 9 bases at V and 2 bases at J, with 10 bases between. CDR3 protein: CASYRWNYGYTF. CDR3 nucleotides: TGTGCCAGCTACAGGTGGAACTATGGCTACACCTTC.

The V gene is TRBV19, the J gene TRBJ1-5; D not certain. The CDR3 has 15 residues. Trimming took 5 bases from V and 2 from J, leaving 13 bases between them. Germline CDR1 and CDR2: LNHDA and SQIVND (reference sequence). The CDR3 coding sequence is TGTGCCAGTAGTTTCCTAAGTGTTGGCAATCAGCCCCAGCATTTT. Residues: CASSFLSVGNQPQHF.

Only one count was recorded for this clone. The chain recombines TRBV28 with TRBJ1-1; D uncertain. Germline values: CDR1 MDHEN, CDR2 SYDVKM. V dropped 6 bases and J dropped 0 bases, with 14 bases sitting between them. This CDR3 is 15 amino acids long. The CDR3 loop reads CASRPSRILNTEAFF. CDR3 nucleotide sequence: TGTGCCAGCAGACCCTCTAGAATTTTGAACACTGAAGCTTTCTTT.

This rearrangement joins TRBV6-5 to TRBJ2-7; 7 nucleotides align to TRBD1. The ends lost 6 bases at V and 0 bases at J; junction bases unmatched: 5. The CDR3 extends over 14 amino acids. Germline loops: CDR1 MNHEY, CDR2 SVGAGI. CDR3 region: CASRGTESSYEQYV. In nucleotides, the CDR3 is TGTGCCAGCAGAGGGACAGAGAGCTCCTACGAGCAGTACGTC.

This chain connects TRBV10-3 to TRBJ1-3; D unclear. Germline V CDR1 and CDR2: ENHRY, SYGVKD. There are 15 residues in the CDR3. Deletions cut 8 bases from V and 0 bases from J, with 14 bases between. Written as DNA, the CDR3 is TGTGCCATCGCAGCGACGGGGAGCTCTGGAAACACCATATATTTT. The encoded protein is CAIAATGSSGNTIYF.

This rearrangement joins TRBV4-1 to TRBJ1-1, with D tentatively TRBD1 (5 bases). The CDR3 is made up of 14 amino acids. Germline loops: CDR1 MGHRA, CDR2 YSYEKL. V lost 5 bases and J 5 bases, leaving 15 bases between the germline ends. This chain's CDR3 is CASSGRTLGTEAFF. Written as DNA, the CDR3 is TGCGCCAGCAGCGGACGGACACTTGGGACTGAAGCTTTCTTT.

This chain connects TRBV5-5 to TRBJ2-5; 7 nucleotides align to TRBD1. Trimming at V came to 4 bases and at J to 0 bases, leaving 9 bases not matched to a gene. Germline lookup yields CDR1 SGHKS and CDR2 YYEKEE (reference sequence). The CDR3 extends over 16 amino acids. In DNA form, the CDR3 reads TGTGCCAGCAGCGATGGAAAACAGGGGTACCAAGAGACCCAGTACTTC. It encodes CASSDGKQGYQETQYF.